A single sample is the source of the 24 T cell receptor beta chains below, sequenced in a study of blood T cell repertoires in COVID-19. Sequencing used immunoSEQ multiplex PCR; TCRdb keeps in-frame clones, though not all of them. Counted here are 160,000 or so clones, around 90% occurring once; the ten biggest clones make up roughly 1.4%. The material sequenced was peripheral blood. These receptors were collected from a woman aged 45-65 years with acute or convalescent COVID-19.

The CDR3 sequence: CASRGQGVSEQYF. As DNA, the CDR3 is TGTGCCAGCAGGGGTCAAGGGGTCTCCGAGCAGTACTTC. This chain uses TRBV6-5 with TRBJ2-7; weak D call: TRBD1 (5 bases). V was cut by 6 bases and J by 6 bases, with 15 bases left in between. The germline gives CDR1 MNHEY, CDR2 SVGAGI. The CDR3 spans 13 residues.

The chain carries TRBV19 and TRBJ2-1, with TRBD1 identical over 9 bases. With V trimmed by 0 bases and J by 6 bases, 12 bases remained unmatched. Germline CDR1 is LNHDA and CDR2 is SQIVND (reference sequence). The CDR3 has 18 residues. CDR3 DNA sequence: TGTGCCAGTAGTATAGACTCACGAGGACAGGGGATTGTCAATGAGCAGTTCTTC. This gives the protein CASSIDSRGQGIVNEQFF.

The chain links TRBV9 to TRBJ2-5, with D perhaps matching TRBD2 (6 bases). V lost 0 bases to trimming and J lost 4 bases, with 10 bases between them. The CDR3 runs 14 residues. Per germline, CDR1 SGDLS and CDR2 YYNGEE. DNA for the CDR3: TGTGCCAGCAGCGTAGGCGGGGTCTCAGAGACCCAGTACTTC. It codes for CASSVGGVSETQYF.

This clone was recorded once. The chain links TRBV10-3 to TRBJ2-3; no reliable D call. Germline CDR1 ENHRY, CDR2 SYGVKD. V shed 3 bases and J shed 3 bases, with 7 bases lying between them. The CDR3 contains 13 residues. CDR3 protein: CAISEAGTDTQYF. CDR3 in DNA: TGTGCCATCAGTGAAGCCGGGACAGATACGCAGTATTTT.

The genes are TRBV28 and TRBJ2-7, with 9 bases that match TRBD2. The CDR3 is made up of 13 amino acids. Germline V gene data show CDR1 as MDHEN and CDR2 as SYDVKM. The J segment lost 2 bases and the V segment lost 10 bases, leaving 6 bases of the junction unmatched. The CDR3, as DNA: TGTGCCATAAACGGCGGGAGGGCCTACGAGCAGTACTTC. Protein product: CAINGGRAYEQYF. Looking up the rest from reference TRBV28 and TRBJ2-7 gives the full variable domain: DVKVTQSSRYLVKRTGEKVFLECVQDMDHENMFWYRQDPGLGLRLIYFSYDVKMKEKGDIPEGYSVSREKKERFSLILESASTNQTSMYLCAINGGRAYEQYFGPGTRLTVT.

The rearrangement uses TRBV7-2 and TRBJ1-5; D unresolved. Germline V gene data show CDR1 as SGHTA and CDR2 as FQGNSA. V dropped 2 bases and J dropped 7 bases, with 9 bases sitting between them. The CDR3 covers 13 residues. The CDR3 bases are TGTGCCAGCAGCTTACTCCCACGGCAGCCCCAGCATTTT. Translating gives CASSLLPRQPQHF.

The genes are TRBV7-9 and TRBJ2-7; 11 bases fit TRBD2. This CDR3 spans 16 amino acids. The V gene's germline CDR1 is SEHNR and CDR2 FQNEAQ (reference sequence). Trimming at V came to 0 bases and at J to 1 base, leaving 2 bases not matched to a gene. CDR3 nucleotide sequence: TGTGCCAGCAGCTTAGCACGGACTAGCGGGTCCTACGAGCAGTACTTC. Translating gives CASSLARTSGSYEQYF.

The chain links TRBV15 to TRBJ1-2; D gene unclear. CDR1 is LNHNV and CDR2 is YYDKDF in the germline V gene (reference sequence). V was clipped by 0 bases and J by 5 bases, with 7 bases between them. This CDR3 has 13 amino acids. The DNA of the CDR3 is TGTGCCACCAGCAGAGATTTATCGTATGGCTACACCTTC. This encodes CATSRDLSYGYTF.

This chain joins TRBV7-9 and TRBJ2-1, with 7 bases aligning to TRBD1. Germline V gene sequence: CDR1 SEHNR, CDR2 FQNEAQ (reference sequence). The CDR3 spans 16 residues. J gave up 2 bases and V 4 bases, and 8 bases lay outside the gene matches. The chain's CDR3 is CASSSQGQGAYNEQFF. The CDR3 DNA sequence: TGTGCCAGCAGCTCGCAGGGGCAGGGGGCCTACAATGAGCAGTTCTTC.

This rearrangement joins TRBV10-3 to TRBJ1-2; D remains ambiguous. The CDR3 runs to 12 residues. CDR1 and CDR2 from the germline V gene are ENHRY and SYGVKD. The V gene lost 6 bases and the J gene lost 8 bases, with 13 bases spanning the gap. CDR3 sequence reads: CAISATSIGYTF. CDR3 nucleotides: TGTGCCATCAGCGCTACCTCCATCGGCTACACCTTC.

CDR3 nucleotide sequence: TGTGCCTGGAGTGTACAGGGGAATTCACCCCTCCACTTT. This sequence encodes CAWSVQGNSPLHF. V and J are TRBV30 and TRBJ1-6, with 7 bases lining up with TRBD1. Unmatched junction bases numbered 0, after V lost 0 bases and J lost 7 bases. This CDR3 contains 13 residues. CDR1 GTSNPN and CDR2 SVGIG come from the germline V gene (reference sequence).

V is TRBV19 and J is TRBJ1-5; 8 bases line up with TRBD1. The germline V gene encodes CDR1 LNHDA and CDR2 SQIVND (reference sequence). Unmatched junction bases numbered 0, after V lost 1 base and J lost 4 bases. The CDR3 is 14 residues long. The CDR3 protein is CASSIGDRNQPQHF. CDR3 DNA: TGTGCCAGTAGTATAGGGGACAGGAATCAGCCCCAGCATTTT.

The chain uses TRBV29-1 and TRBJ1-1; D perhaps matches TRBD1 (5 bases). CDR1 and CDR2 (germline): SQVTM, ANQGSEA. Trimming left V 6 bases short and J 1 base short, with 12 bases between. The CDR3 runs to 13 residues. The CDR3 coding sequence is TGCAGCGTCGCGGGGCAGGAGAACACTGAAGCTTTCTTT. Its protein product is CSVAGQENTEAFF. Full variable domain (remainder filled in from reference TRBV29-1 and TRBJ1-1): SAVISQKPSRDICQRGTSLTIQCQVDSQVTMMFWYRQQPGQSLTLIATANQGSEATYESGFVIDKFPISRPNLTFSTLTVSNMSPEDSSIYLCSVAGQENTEAFFGQGTRLTVV.

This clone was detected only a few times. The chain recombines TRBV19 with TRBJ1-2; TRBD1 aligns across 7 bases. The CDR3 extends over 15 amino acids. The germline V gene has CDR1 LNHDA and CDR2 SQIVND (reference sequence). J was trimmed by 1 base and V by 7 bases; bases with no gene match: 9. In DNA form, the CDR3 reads TGTGCCAGTACGCCTGACAGGGCCCTTAACTATGGCTACACCTTC. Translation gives CASTPDRALNYGYTF.

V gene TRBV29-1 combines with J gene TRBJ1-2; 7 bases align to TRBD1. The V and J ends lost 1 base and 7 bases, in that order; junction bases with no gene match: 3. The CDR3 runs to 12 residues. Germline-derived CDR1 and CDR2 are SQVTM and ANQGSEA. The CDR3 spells CSVEGQGVGYTF. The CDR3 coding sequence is TGCAGCGTTGAAGGACAGGGCGTTGGCTACACCTTC.

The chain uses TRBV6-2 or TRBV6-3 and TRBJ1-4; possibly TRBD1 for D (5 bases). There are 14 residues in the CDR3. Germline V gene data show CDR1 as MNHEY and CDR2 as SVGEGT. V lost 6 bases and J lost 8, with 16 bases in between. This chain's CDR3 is CASSRAGDWEKLFF. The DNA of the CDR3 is TGTGCCAGCAGCCGGGCGGGGGATTGGGAAAAACTGTTTTTT.

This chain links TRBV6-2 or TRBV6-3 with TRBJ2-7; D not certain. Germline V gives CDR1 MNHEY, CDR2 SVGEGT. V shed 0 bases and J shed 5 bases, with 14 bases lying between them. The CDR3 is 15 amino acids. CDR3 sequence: CASSYSINSPDEQYF. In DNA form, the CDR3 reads TGTGCCAGCAGTTACTCGATCAACAGCCCTGACGAGCAGTACTTC.

The CDR3 reads CASSPDLGVEAFF. DNA of the CDR3: TGTGCCAGCAGCCCCGACTTAGGGGTTGAAGCTTTCTTT. J is TRBJ1-1 and V is TRBV6-2 or TRBV6-3; maybe TRBD1 (5 bases). The length of the CDR3 is 13 residues. Germline CDR1 reads MNHEY; CDR2 reads SVGEGT. Trimming removed 6 bases at V and 7 bases at J, with 15 bases between.

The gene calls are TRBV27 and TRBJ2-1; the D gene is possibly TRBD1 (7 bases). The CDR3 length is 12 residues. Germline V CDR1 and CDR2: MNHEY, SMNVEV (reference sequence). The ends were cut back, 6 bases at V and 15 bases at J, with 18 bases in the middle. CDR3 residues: CASSTGAGRRFF. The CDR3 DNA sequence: TGTGCCAGCAGCACAGGGGCAGGGAGGAGGTTCTTC.

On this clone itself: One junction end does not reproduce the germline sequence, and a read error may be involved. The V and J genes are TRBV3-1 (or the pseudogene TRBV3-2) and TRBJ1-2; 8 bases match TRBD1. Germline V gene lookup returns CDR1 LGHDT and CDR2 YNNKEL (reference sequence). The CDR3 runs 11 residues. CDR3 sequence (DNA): TGTGCCAGCAGCTACAATGGACAGGGTCGGTTC. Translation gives CASSYNGQGRF.

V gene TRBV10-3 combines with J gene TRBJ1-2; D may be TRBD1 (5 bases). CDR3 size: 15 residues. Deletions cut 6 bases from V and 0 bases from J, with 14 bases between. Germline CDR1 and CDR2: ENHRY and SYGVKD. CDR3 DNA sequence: TGTGCCATCAGCGCTGACATAGGGGCTAACTATGGCTACACCTTC. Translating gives CAISADIGANYGYTF.

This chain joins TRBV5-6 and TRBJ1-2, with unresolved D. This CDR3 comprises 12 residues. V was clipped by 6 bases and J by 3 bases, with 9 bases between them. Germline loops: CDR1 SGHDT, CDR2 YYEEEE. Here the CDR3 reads CASNRRDYGYTF. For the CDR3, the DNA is TGTGCCAGCAACCGGAGGGACTATGGCTACACCTTC. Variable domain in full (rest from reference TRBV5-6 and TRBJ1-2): DAGVTQSPTHLIKTRGQQVTLRCSPKSGHDTVSWYQQALGQGPQFIFQYYEEEERQRGNFPDRFSGHQFPNYSSELNVNALLLGDSALYLCASNRRDYGYTFGSGTRLTVV.

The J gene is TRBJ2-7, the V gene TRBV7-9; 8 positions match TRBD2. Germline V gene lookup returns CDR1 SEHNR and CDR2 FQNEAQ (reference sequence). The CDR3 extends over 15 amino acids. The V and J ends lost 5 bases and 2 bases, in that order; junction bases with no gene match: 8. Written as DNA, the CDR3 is TGTGCCAGCAGCCATACGTTAGCGGGGACCTACGAGCAGTACTTC. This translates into CASSHTLAGTYEQYF.

The CDR3 region is CASSLSPTGANYEQYF. In DNA, the CDR3 is TGTGCCAGCAGCTTAAGCCCGACCGGAGCGAACTACGAGCAGTACTTC. The gene calls are TRBV7-9 and TRBJ2-7, with D uncertain. Germline V gives CDR1 SEHNR, CDR2 FQNEAQ (reference sequence). This CDR3 has 16 residues. The V gene lost 2 bases and the J gene lost 3 bases, with 17 bases spanning the gap.